Presented here are 3 T cell receptor beta chains from one specimen sequenced in a study of T cell responses to AZD1222 COVID-19 vaccine. Some clones are missing from TCRdb's copy, which holds only in-frame ones; the method was immunoSEQ multiplex PCR. The repertoire holds more than 65,000 clones, with roughly 85% as singletons. This material consisted of peripheral blood, taken 28 days after the second AZD1222 dose. These receptors all come from an adult who received the AZD1222 COVID-19 vaccine.

The CDR3: CASSWGVGGYTF. CDR3 nucleotides: TGTGCCAGTAGTTGGGGGGTTGGTGGCTACACCTTC. The chain combines TRBV19 with TRBJ1-2, with a weak D call TRBD1 (5 bases). The V gene lost 5 bases and the J gene lost 7 bases, with 11 bases spanning the gap. CDR1 is LNHDA and CDR2 is SQIVND in the germline V gene (reference sequence). The CDR3 consists of 12 residues. The full variable domain, in which reference TRBV19 and TRBJ1-2 provide the parts outside the CDR3, is DGGITQSPKYLFRKEGQNVTLSCEQNLNHDAMYWYRQDPGQGLRLIYYSQIVNDFQKGDIAEGYSVSREKKESFPLTVTSAQKNPTAFYLCASSWGVGGYTFGSGTRLTVV.

This clone has a single count. V gene TRBV11-3 combines with J gene TRBJ1-1; the D is unclear. The CDR3 consists of 13 residues. Germline CDR1 is SGHNT and CDR2 is YENEEA. The germline V and J ends were trimmed by 2 bases and 0 bases, with 4 bases remaining between them. CDR3 protein: CASSLMVNTEAFF. The DNA for the CDR3 is TGTGCCAGCAGCTTAATGGTGAACACTGAAGCTTTCTTT. The complete variable domain, with remaining parts taken from reference TRBV11-3 and TRBJ1-1, reads EAGVVQSPRYKIIEKKQPVAFWCNPISGHNTLYWYLQNLGQGPELLIRYENEEAVDDSQLPKDRFSAERLKGVDSTLKIQPAELGDSAVYLCASSLMVNTEAFFGQGTRLTVV.

This chain links TRBV6-5 with TRBJ1-2; the match to TRBD1 covers 8 bases. V was pared by 7 bases and J by 3 bases, with 10 bases of the junction left unmatched. CDR1 and CDR2 from the germline V gene are MNHEY and SVGAGI. The CDR3 is 15 residues long. For the CDR3, the DNA is TGTGCCAGCAACGGACCCGGGACAGGAGACTATGGCTACACCTTC. Translated, it gives CASNGPGTGDYGYTF.